Below, one TCR beta chain is given with its context. Its antigen remains unidentified. CDR1 is MDHEN and CDR2 is SYDVKM in the germline V gene. Trimming left V 2 bases short and J 4 bases short, with 12 bases between. This CDR3 is built from 15 residues. The source of the sample is a study of response to subunit inactivated influenza vaccine. Points from the study as a whole: Authors suggested each seasonal influenza vaccination recruits few new T cells.

Via MiXCR, TCRdb re-called the RT-PCR reads, giving one row per CDR3 protein. This repertoire shows more than 700,000 distinct CDR3 sequences, approximately 22% found once; its top ten account for roughly a tenth. This chain uses TRBV28 with TRBJ2-1; tentative D call: TRBD1 (6 bases). The sequences come from PBMCs from blood, collected 4 to 6 days after vaccination. The sequence was obtained from a man in his fifties or sixties who received an inactivated influenza vaccine. The CDR3 DNA sequence: TGTGCCAGCAGTTTAACTCAGGGGAGATACAATGAGCAGTTCTTC. It yields the protein CASSLTQGRYNEQFF.